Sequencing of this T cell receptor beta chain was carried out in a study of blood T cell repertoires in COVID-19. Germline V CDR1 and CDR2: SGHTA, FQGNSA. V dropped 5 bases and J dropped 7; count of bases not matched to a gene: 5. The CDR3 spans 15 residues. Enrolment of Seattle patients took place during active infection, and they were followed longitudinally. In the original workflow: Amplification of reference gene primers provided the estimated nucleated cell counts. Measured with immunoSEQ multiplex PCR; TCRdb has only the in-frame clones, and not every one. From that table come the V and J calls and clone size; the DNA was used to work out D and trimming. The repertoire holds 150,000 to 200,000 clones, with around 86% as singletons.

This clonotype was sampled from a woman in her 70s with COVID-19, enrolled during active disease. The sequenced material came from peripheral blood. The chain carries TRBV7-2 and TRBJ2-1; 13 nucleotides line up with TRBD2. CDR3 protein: CASSRLAGGRNEQFF. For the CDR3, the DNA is TGTGCCAGCAGCAGACTAGCGGGAGGACGAAATGAGCAGTTCTTC. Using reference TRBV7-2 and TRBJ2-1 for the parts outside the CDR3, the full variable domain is GAGVSQSPSNKVTEKGKDVELRCDPISGHTALYWYRQSLGQGLEFLIYFQGNSAPDKSGLPSDRFSAERTGGSVSTLTIQRTQQEDSAVYLCASSRLAGGRNEQFFGPGTRLTVL.